Detailed here is one TCR beta chain. The antigen is unknown. The PCR employed 60 Vbeta primers together with 13 Jbeta primers. Clones were sequenced by immunoSEQ multiplex PCR, and TCRdb holds only the in-frame ones, with some missing. The top ten hold 1.5% to 1.8% of the sample, which has about 160,000 clones, around 77% seen once. The data derive from a study of cytomegalovirus exposure and HLA in healthy donors. Study results and caveats: Researchers counted around 170 TCR beta chains as cytomegalovirus-associated. Indistinguishable V segments, including TRBV6-2 and TRBV6-3, were excluded.

The V segment lost 4 bases and the J segment 5 bases; nucleotides outside the gene matches: 2. This CDR3 spans 14 amino acids. CDR1 ENHRY and CDR2 SYGVKD come from the germline V gene. Sequenced input: PBMCs. V usage is TRBV10-3 and J usage is TRBJ2-5, with 12 bases identical to TRBD2. This clonotype originated in a man aged 40-55 years in good health and CMV-seronegative. The CDR3 DNA reads TGTGCCATCAGTGGACTAGCGGGAGTGGAGACCCAGTACTTC. Translating gives CAISGLAGVETQYF.